This TCR beta chain was sequenced in a study of beta chain features in type 1 diabetes (dated by TCRdb to between 2017 and 2018). In terms of the full investigation: No differences in mean age, gender distribution, total cell number or subset yield were found between patients and healthy donors. A total of 85 million to 140 million sorted cells were examined across all samples, and a strong correlation was observed between cell number per subset and RNA yield. The study compared TCRB repertoires of sorted circulating CD4+ T cell subsets between recently diagnosed type 1 diabetes patients and matched healthy donors. Naive and central memory subsets were obtained from all 28 donors, but regulatory and stem cell-like memory subsets were isolated from only 8 patients and 8 healthy donors. The paper as a whole reports these results and caveats: The naive, central memory and regulatory TCRB repertoires appeared to resemble one another more closely among patients than among healthy donors. Shorter templates might be favored by PCR, yet because patient and control samples were amplified and corrected together, any such skew would affect both groups equally. Because the HLA sub-analyses included only small numbers of individuals, any influence of HLA type on TCRB rearrangement was left unresolved. Type 1 diabetes patients showed a moderate but significant shortening of TCRB CDR3 length in all four CD4+ subsets. Because cDNA was sequenced instead of genomic DNA, activated cells with high expression could be over-represented, although the groups did not differ in activation or CD3 levels. Fewer insertions and more nucleotide deletions at VDJ recombination sites were observed in patients with type 1 diabetes, implying thymic rearrangement abnormalities.

The High Capacity cDNA Reverse Transcription Kit was used to reverse transcribe all of the isolated RNA, meaning that expressed TCRB transcripts were what got sequenced. Deep immunoSEQ sequencing was performed on naive, central memory and regulatory T cell samples, with an average of approximately 3.9 million total reads per sample. Sorted cells were lysed in RLT buffer and RNA was extracted with DNase-treated RNeasy Micro or Mini kits, depending on cell number. Each cell subset was processed separately to prevent cross-contamination, with patient and healthy donor samples processed together. The immunoSEQ multiplex PCR was used to amplify TCRB sequences from cDNA, yielding 87-bp fragments that span the CDR3 region. The amplicons were sequenced using the Illumina HiSeq platform. On the study's bioinformatics: Synthetic template baselines were used to correct PCR bias computationally, reads within Hamming distance 2 were collapsed, and singletons that could not be merged were discarded. By aligning reads against IMGT, V, D and J genes, CDR3 length, and insertions or deletions at six rearrangement sites were assigned. Within each subset, clonotype counts were normalized to the number of sorted cells before true diversity and Gini coefficients were calculated with the tcR R package. Repertoire sharing was quantified using the overlap coefficient calculated on TCRB nucleotide sequences. As a proxy for the pre-selection repertoire, out-of-frame TCRB sequences from naive cells were analyzed. TCRdb took over this immuneACCESS table, retaining in-frame rearrangements with V and J assigned. Such tables are incomplete; in checked studies, under half of the missing clones stem from an unresolved V gene, and the remainder is unexplained. V and J calls and clone size are given by that table; D and trimming were obtained from the DNA. The sample table contains about 340,000 clones; only one count was recorded for roughly 14% of them. The top ten constitute roughly 0.015% of the sample.

Each donor gave one peripheral blood draw, averaging roughly 120 mL, which was collected into heparinised tubes. A BD FACSAria II and a panel including CD45RO, CCR7, CD25, CD127, CD95 and CD27 were used to sort naive, central memory, regulatory and stem cell-like memory CD4+ T cells. A purity above 98% was achieved for all sorted populations. PBMCs were separated immediately by Lymphoprep density gradient centrifugation and were stained directly, without being cultured. Samples were stained and sorted in pairs, with one healthy donor and one patient per experiment, so that batch effects were minimized. This clone was detected only a few times. Its binding antigen is unknown. No much larger clone is present one base from it, and per-base qualities are unavailable. For this chain, trimming is 4 bases at the V end and 12 bases at the J end, and the number of junction bases without a gene match is 6. There are 12 amino acids in the CDR3, from cysteine to phenylalanine inclusive. The kept DNA is CDR3 alone, 36 bases in frame from the first base. The germline V gene yields SNHLY for CDR1 and FYNNEI for CDR2.

Material: naive CD4+ T cells from blood. The sample's cell subset or site, from its label and the paper: true naive CD4+ T cells. The chain is encoded by TRBV2 joined to TRBJ2-1; the junction holds 7 bases that match TRBD2. The clonotype originates from a woman aged 18-30 years with type 1 diabetes. The sequenced DNA is TGTGCCAGCAGTGCGGCTAGCGGACCGCAGTTCTTC. It translates to CASSAASGPQFF.